This T cell receptor (beta chain) is from a study of blood T cell repertoires in COVID-19. J lost 1 base, V lost 1 base, and 1 base had no gene match. This CDR3 contains 14 residues. Germline CDR1 is MDHEN and CDR2 is SYDVKM. TCRdb's table, derived via immunoSEQ multiplex PCR, lists solely in-frame clones and lacks some. The sample holds more than 140,000 clones, around four fifths seen once. This TCR was recovered from a human donor in a cohort sampled during active COVID-19. The chain couples TRBV28 to TRBJ2-7, with 7 bases lining up with TRBD1. Sequencing input: peripheral blood. This CDR3 is CASSLSDRSYEQYF. CDR3 DNA sequence: TGTGCCAGCAGTTTATCGGACAGGTCCTACGAGCAGTACTTC.